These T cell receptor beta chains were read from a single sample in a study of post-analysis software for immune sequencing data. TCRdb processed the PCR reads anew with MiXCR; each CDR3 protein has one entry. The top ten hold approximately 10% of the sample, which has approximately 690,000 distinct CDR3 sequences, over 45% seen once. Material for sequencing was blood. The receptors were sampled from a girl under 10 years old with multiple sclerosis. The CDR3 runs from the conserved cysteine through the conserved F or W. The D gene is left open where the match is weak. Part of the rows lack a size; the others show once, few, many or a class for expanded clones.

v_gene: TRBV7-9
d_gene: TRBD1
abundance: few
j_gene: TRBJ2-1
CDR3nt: TGTGCCACCGAGCGCCCAAGAGTTACAGGGGCGGATGAGCAGTTCTTC
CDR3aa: CATERPRVTGADEQFF

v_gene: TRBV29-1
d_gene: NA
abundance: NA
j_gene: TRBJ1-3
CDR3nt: TGCAGCGTTGAGGAAGAGGGGTCTGGAAACACCATATATTTT
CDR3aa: CSVEEEGSGNTIYF

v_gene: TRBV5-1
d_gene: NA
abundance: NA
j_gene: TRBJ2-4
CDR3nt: TGCGCCAGCAGCTTGGATTACCCCTCCAAAAACATTCAGTACTTC
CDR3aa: CASSLDYPSKNIQYF

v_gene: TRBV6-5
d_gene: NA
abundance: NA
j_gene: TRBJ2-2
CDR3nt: TGTGCCAGCAGTTACTCGAGTCTTTACAGGGACGGGGAGCTGTTTTTT
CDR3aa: CASSYSSLYRDGELFF

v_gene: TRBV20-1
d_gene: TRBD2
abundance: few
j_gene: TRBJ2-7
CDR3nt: TGCAGTGCTAGCGGGAGGTTCGCCGAGCAGTACTTC
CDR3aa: CSASGRFAEQYF

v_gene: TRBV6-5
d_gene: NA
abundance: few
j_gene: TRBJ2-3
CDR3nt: TGTGCCAGCAGGGGTTGGGACATCACAGATACGCAGTATTTT
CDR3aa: CASRGWDITDTQYF

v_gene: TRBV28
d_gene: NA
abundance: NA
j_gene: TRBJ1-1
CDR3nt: TGTGCCAGCAGTTTACTAGCGGGAGTTTCGGAAGCTTTCTTT
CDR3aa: CASSLLAGVSEAFF

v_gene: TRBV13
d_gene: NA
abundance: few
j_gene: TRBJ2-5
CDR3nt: TGTGCCAGCAGCTTAGCCCGGACGCAGGAGGGGGAGACCCAGTACTTC
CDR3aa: CASSLARTQEGETQYF

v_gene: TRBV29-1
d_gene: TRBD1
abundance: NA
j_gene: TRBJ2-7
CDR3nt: TGCAGCGTTGACGGGACAGGGGGCTCCGAGCAGTACTTC
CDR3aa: CSVDGTGGSEQYF

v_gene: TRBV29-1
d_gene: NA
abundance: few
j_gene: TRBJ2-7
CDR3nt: TGCAGCGTTGGGACTTTCGGTTCCTACGAGCAGTACTTC
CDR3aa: CSVGTFGSYEQYF

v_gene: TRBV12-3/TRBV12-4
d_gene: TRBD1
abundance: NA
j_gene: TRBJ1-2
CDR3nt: TGTGCCAGCAGTCAATGGACAGGGGGCTCTCATGGCTACACCTTC
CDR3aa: CASSQWTGGSHGYTF

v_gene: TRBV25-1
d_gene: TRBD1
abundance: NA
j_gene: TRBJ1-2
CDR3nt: TGTGCCAGCAGTGGCGGACAGGGGGATGGCTATGGCTACACCTTC
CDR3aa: CASSGGQGDGYGYTF

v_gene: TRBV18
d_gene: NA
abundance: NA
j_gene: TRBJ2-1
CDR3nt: TGTGCCAGCTCACTTAAGCTCCCACAGGGCGGTGAGCAGTTCTTC
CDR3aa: CASSLKLPQGGEQFF

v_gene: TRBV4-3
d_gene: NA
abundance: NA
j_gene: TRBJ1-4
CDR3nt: TGCGCCAGCAGCCAAGAGGGCGCAGGGCTTAATGAAAAACTGTTTTTT
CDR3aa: CASSQEGAGLNEKLFF

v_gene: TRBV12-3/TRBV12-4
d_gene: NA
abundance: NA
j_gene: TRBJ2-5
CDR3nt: TGTGCCAGCAGTTTATTTGCGGAGACCCAGTACTTC
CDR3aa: CASSLFAETQYF

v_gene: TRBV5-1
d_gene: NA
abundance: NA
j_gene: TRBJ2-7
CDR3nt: TGCGCCAGCAGCTCCGATACTGGGGGCTACGAGCAGTACTTC
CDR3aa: CASSSDTGGYEQYF

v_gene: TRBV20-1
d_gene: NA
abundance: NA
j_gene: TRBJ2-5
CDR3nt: TGCAGTGCTAGAGATAGAGTAGGAGAGACCCAGTACTTC
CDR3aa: CSARDRVGETQYF

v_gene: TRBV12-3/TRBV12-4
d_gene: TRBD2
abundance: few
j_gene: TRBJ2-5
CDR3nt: TGTGCCAGCAGTTTCAGGCGGGGGGGTCCCTGGGAGACCCAGTACTTC
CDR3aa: CASSFRRGGPWETQYF

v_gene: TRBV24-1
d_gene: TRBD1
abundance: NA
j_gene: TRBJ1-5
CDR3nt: TGTGCCACCAGTGGTCCGACAGGGAGCCAGCCCCAGCATTTT
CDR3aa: CATSGPTGSQPQHF

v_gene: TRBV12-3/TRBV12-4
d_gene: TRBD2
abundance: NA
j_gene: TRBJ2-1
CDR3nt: TGTGCCAGCAGTTTAACGGGGGGGTCCTTCAATGAGCAGTTCTTC
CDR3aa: CASSLTGGSFNEQFF

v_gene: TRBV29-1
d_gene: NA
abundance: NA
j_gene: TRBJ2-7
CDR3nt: TGCAGCGTTGAAAGGATCGGAGGCCAGTACTTC
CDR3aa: CSVERIGGQYF

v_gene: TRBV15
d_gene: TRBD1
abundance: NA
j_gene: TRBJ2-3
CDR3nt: TGTGCCACCAGCTATAAGCTAGGGACAGGGGTCACAGATACGCAGTATTTT
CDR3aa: CATSYKLGTGVTDTQYF

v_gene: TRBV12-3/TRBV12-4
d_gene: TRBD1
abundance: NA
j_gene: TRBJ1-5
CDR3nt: TGTGCCTGCAGTCTGAGCGACAGGGACAATCAGCCCCAGCATTTT
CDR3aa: CACSLSDRDNQPQHF

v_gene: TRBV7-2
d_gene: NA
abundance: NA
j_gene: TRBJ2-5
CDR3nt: TGTGCCAGCAGCTGGGACGTCCAAGAGACCCAGTACTTC
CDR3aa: CASSWDVQETQYF

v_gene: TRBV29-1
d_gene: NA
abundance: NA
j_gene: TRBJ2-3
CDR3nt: TGCAGCGTCTTAGCGGCTTTGGGGTATACGCAGTATTTT
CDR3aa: CSVLAALGYTQYF

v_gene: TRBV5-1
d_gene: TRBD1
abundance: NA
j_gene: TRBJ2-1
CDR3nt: TGCGCCAGCAGCTGGAAAACGACAGGGGTAAATGAGCAGTTCTTC
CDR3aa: CASSWKTTGVNEQFF

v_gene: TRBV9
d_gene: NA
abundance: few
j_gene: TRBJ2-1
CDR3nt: TGTGCCAGCAGCGTAGGGCCCAGTGGTGGGGACAATGAGCAGTTCTTC
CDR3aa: CASSVGPSGGDNEQFF

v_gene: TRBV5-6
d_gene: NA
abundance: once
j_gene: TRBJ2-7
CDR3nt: TGTGCCAGCACCCTTGGGGTAGGAGCCTATTCCTACGAGCAGTACTTC
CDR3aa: CASTLGVGAYSYEQYF

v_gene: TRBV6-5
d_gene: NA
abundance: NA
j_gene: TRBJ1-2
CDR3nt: TGTGCCAGCAGTTACTACGGGGGGGATGGTGGCTACACCTTC
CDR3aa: CASSYYGGDGGYTF

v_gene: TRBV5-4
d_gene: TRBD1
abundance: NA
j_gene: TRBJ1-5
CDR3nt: TGTGCCAGCAGCTTAGACACAGGGGTAAATCAGCCCCAGCATTTT
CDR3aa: CASSLDTGVNQPQHF

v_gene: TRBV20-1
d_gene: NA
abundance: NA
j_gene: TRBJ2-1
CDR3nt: TGCAGTGCTAAACCCGCTTACAATGAGCAGTTCTTC
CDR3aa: CSAKPAYNEQFF

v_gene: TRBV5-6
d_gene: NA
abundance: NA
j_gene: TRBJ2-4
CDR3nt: TGTGCCAGCAGCCCGCGAACGCTTATACCATCCTACGGGCAGTACTTC
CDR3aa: CASSPRTLIPSYGQYF

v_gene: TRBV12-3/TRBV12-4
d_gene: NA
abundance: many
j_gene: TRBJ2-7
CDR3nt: TGTGCCAGCACCCGGACAGACTACTACGAGCAGTACTTC
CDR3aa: CASTRTDYYEQYF

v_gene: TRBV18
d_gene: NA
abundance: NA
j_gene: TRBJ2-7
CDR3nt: TGTGCCAGCTCACCGGGACCCCGGCGGGACGAGCAGTACTTC
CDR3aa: CASSPGPRRDEQYF

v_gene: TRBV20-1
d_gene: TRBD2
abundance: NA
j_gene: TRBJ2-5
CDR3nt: TGCAGTGTCGTACCGGGACTAGCGGGGGGGCCGGGCGAGACCCAGTACTTC
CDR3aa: CSVVPGLAGGPGETQYF

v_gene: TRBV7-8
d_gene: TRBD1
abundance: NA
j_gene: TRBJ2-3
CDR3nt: TGTGCCAGCAGCTTAGAGGCAGGGACAGTCACAGATACGCAGTATTTT
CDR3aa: CASSLEAGTVTDTQYF

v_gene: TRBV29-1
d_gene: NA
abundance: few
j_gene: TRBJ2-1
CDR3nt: TGCAGCGTTGTGGGTTGGGGGGCCTACAATGAGCAGTTCTTC
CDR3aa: CSVVGWGAYNEQFF

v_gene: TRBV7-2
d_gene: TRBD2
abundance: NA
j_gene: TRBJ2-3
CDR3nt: TGTGCAAGCGGGACTAGCGGGGCCACAGATACGCAGTATTTT
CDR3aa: CASGTSGATDTQYF

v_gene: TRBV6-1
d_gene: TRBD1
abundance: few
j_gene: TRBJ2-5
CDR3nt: TGTGCCAGCAGTGAAAGGGACAGCAAAGAGACCCAGTACTTC
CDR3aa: CASSERDSKETQYF

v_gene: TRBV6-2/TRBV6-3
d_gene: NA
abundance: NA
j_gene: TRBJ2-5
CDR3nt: TGTGCCAGCAGACCGGCCAGAGGGTTCCAAGAGACCCAGTACTTC
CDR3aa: CASRPARGFQETQYF

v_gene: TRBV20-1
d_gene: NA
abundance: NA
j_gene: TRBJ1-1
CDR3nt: TGCAGTGCTAGACAGGGGTCTAGGAACACTGAAGCTTTCTTT
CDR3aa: CSARQGSRNTEAFF

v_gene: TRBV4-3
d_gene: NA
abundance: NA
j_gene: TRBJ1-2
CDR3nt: TGCGCCAGCAGCCAAGACAGGGCGGACTATGGCTACACCTTC
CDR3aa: CASSQDRADYGYTF

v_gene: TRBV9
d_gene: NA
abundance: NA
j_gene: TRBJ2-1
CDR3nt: TGTGCCAGCAGCGTAGGCGTCGTCGGGGGAGCAGGTAATGAGCAGTTCTTC
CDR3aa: CASSVGVVGGAGNEQFF

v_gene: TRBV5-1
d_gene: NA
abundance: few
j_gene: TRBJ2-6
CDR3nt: TGCGCCAGCAGCCCGTCCACTTCTGGGGCCAACGTCCTGACTTTC
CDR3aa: CASSPSTSGANVLTF

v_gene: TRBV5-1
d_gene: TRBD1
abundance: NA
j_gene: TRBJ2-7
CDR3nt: TGCGCCAGCAGCGGGGTAGGACAGGGTAATTACAATGAGCAGTACTTC
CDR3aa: CASSGVGQGNYNEQYF

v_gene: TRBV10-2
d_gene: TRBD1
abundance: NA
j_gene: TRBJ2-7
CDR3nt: TGCGCCAGCAGCCAGCGGGACAGGGATTTCTACGAGCAGTACTTC
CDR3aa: CASSQRDRDFYEQYF

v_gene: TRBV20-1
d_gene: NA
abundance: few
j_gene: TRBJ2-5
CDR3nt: TGCAGTGCTAGAGATAGGGTGGTACAAGAGACCCAGTACTTC
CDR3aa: CSARDRVVQETQYF

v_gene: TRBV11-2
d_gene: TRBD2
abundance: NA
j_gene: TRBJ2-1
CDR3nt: TGTGCCAGCAGCAATGGACTAGCGGGAGTCCGGAGCTCCTACAATGAGCAGTTCTTC
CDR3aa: CASSNGLAGVRSSYNEQFF

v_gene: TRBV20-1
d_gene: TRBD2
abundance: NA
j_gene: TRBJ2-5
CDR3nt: TGCAGTGCTAGAGCCGCGGGGGGGTCCGAGACCCAGTACTTC
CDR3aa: CSARAAGGSETQYF

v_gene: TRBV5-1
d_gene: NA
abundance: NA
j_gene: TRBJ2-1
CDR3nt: TGCGCCAGCAGCCCTATGACAGGTTTCAATGAGCAGTTCTTC
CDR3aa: CASSPMTGFNEQFF

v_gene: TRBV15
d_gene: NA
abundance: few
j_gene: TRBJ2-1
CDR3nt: TGTGCCACCAGCAGAGAAAGGGGTAGCTCCTACAATGAGCAGTTCTTC
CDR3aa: CATSRERGSSYNEQFF